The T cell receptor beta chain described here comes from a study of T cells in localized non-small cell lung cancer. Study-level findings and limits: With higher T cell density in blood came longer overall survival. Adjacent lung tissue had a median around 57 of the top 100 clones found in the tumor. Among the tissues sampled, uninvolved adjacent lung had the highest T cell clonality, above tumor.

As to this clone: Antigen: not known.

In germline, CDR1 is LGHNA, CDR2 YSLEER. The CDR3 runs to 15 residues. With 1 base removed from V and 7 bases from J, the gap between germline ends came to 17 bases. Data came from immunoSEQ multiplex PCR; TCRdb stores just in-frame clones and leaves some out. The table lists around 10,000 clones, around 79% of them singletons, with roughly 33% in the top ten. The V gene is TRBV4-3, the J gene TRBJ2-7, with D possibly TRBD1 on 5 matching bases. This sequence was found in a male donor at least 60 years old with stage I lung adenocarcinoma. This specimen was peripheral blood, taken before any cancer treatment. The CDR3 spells CASSQVDSLRGEQYF. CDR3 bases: TGCGCCAGCAGCCAAGTAGACAGCTTACGTGGAGAGCAGTACTTC.